This T cell receptor (beta chain) was sequenced for a study of cytomegalovirus exposure and HLA in healthy donors. General study findings and limits: About 90% or about 30% of the time was how often most TCR beta V segments were productive, according to an earlier analysis.

Germline loops: CDR1 SGHTS, CDR2 YDEGEE. The CDR3 contains 15 residues. Losses at the gene ends were 0 bases for V and 4 bases for J; bases not matched to a gene: 0. The PCR was carried out with 60 Vbeta primers and 13 Jbeta primers. Profiling relied on immunoSEQ multiplex PCR, and the TCRdb table lists in-frame clones only, not all of them. The sample table includes 65,000 to 95,000 clones. According to its frequency, this clone is medium-sized. Its antigen remains unknown. The source of this sequence is a female donor in good health and CMV-seropositive. The genes are TRBV5-8 and TRBJ2-2, with 10 bases fitting TRBD1. The sequenced sample consisted of PBMCs. CDR3 protein: CASSLGTGGTGELFF. CDR3 coding DNA: TGTGCCAGCAGCTTGGGGACAGGGGGCACCGGGGAGCTGTTTTTT. The full variable domain, completed using reference TRBV5-8 and TRBJ2-2, is EAGVTQSPTHLIKTRGQQATLRCSPISGHTSVYWYQQALGLGLQFLLWYDEGEERNRGNFPPRFSGRQFPNYSSELNVNALELEDSALYLCASSLGTGGTGELFFGEGSRLTVL.